The entry below gives a single T cell receptor beta chain sequence along with its context. Generated by immunoSEQ multiplex PCR, the TCRdb table keeps only in-frame clones and is missing some. The data contain 250,000 or so clones, approximately 83% of them singletons. The data belong to a study of blood T cell repertoires in COVID-19. CDR1 and CDR2 from the germline V gene are SEHNR and FQNEAQ (reference sequence). V lost 2 bases and J 2 bases, leaving 6 bases between the germline ends. CDR3 length: 13 residues. The sample was PBMCs or T cells enriched from blood (not recorded which). The rearrangement joins TRBV7-9 to TRBJ2-5; the D is unclear. This clonotype was obtained from a woman aged 50 to 60 who had recovered from COVID-19. The CDR3 region has the DNA TGTGCCAGCAGCTTACAGATTCAAGAGACCCAGTACTTC. It codes for CASSLQIQETQYF.